This entry is about one TCR beta chain. With V trimmed by 11 bases and J by 7 bases, 11 bases remained unmatched. Germline CDR1 WNHNN, CDR2 SYGVQD (reference sequence). The CDR3 has 12 amino acids. The data were taken from a study of T cells in Graves' hyperthyroidism and ophthalmopathy. TCR beta CDR3 region amplification was performed from RNA transcripts. RT-PCR in the first round (using the HTBI primer set) targeted the TCR CDR3. Each CDR3 protein gets one entry after TCRdb re-called the multiplex PCR reads with MiXCR. The data contain roughly 840,000 distinct CDR3 sequences, 35% to 45% of them seen just once; the ten biggest clones take up 8% to 9%.

Sequencing was done on a sample of blood. V usage is TRBV10-1 and J usage is TRBJ2-7, with 7 bases aligning to TRBD1. This sequence was found in a man aged 18 to 29 with Graves' hyperthyroidism. CDR3 in amino acids: CAEQGTDYEQYF. The CDR3 DNA follows: TGCGCCGAACAGGGGACAGACTATGAGCAGTACTTC.